Each of the 6 T cell receptor beta chains below was sequenced from the same sample in a study of cytomegalovirus exposure and HLA in healthy donors. The PCR made use of 60 Vbeta and 13 Jbeta primers. Only in-frame clones appear in the TCRdb table, and some are missing; sequencing was by immunoSEQ multiplex PCR. The sample includes under 150,000 clones, 70% to 80% of them seen just once. Material for sequencing was PBMCs. The receptors shown here come from a woman between 50 and 59 years old in good health and CMV-seronegative.

This clone was counted once. This chain uses TRBV4-2 with TRBJ2-5, with 8 bases matching TRBD1. The CDR3 is made up of 17 amino acids. Germline-derived CDR1 and CDR2 are LGHNA and YNFKEQ. Trimming took 2 bases from V and 1 from J; bases not matched to a gene: 9. CDR3 nucleotide sequence: TGTGCCAGCAGCCAACCTCAGGGGGCTAGGGCCCAAGAGACCCAGTACTTC. Translated: CASSQPQGARAQETQYF.

In the case of this clone: Sequence at one end of the junction differs from germline and may be a read error. At the DNA level, this CDR3 is encoded by other sequences in the same sample as well. The gene calls are TRBV15 and TRBJ2-3, with 11 bases aligning to TRBD1. The CDR3 covers 15 residues. The germline gives CDR1 LNHNV, CDR2 YYDKDF (reference sequence). In DNA form, the CDR3 reads TGTGCCACCAGCGGGGACAGGGGGGACACAGATACGCAGTATTTC. It codes for CATSGDRGDTDTQYF. The variable domain in full, with the rest retrieved from reference TRBV15 and TRBJ2-3, is DAMVIQNPRYQVTQFGKPVTLSCSQTLNHNVMYWYQQKSSQAPKLLFHYYDKDFNNEADTPDNFQSRRPNTSFCFLDIRSPGLGDTAMYLCATSGDRGDTDTQYFGPGTRLTVL.

The chain employs TRBV15 and TRBJ2-2; possibly TRBD2 for D (7 bases). Trimming took off 1 base at V and 3 bases at J, with 12 bases between the two ends. Germline V lookup: CDR1 LNHNV, CDR2 YYDKDF (reference sequence). The CDR3 consists of 16 residues. As DNA, the CDR3 is TGTGCCACCAGCAGAGGGGGGGGCCCTTACACCGGGGAGCTGTTTTTT. This translates into CATSRGGGPYTGELFF. Full variable domain (missing parts from reference TRBV15 and TRBJ2-2): DAMVIQNPRYQVTQFGKPVTLSCSQTLNHNVMYWYQQKSSQAPKLLFHYYDKDFNNEADTPDNFQSRRPNTSFCFLDIRSPGLGDTAMYLCATSRGGGPYTGELFFGEGSRLTVL.

The rearrangement joins TRBV19 to TRBJ1-5; TRBD1 is a possible D gene (6 bases). This CDR3 has 14 residues. Trimming shortened V by 7 bases and J by 4 bases, and 14 bases separated the two germline ends. CDR1 is LNHDA, CDR2 SQIVND, per germline (reference sequence). DNA for the CDR3: TGTGCCAGTACCATAGGTACAGGGAATCAGCCCCAGCATTTT. Protein product: CASTIGTGNQPQHF.

This clone has only one observation. The chain has TRBV7-9 and TRBJ1-2; 9 bases match TRBD1. The CDR3 has 16 amino acids. The germline V gene encodes CDR1 SEHNR and CDR2 FQNEAQ (reference sequence). V was clipped by 5 bases and J by 4 bases; unmatched bases: 11. For the CDR3, the DNA is TGTGCCAGCAGCCAAACCCCGGGACAGGGACGCTATGGCTACACCTTC. Translated, it gives CASSQTPGQGRYGYTF.

V is TRBV15 and J is TRBJ2-7; perhaps TRBD1 as D (6 bases). Trimming removed 0 bases at V and 6 bases at J, with 9 bases between. The CDR3 is 13 residues long. Germline CDR1 is LNHNV and CDR2 is YYDKDF (reference sequence). This chain's CDR3 is CATSRDQGFEQYF. CDR3 coding DNA: TGTGCCACCAGCAGAGACCAGGGGTTCGAGCAGTACTTC. The full variable domain, its missing parts supplied by reference TRBV15 and TRBJ2-7, is DAMVIQNPRYQVTQFGKPVTLSCSQTLNHNVMYWYQQKSSQAPKLLFHYYDKDFNNEADTPDNFQSRRPNTSFCFLDIRSPGLGDTAMYLCATSRDQGFEQYFGPGTRLTVT.